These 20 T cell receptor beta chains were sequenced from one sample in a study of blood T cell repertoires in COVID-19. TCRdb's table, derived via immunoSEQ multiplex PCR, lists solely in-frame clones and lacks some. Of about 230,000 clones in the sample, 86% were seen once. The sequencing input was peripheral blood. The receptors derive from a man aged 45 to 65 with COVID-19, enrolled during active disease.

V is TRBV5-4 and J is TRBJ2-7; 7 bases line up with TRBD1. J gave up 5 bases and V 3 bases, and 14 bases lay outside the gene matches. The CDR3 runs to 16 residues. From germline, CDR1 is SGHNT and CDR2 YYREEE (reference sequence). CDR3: CASSSQTGLGSDEQYF. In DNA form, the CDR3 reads TGTGCCAGCAGCTCACAGACAGGGCTCGGTTCAGACGAGCAGTACTTC.

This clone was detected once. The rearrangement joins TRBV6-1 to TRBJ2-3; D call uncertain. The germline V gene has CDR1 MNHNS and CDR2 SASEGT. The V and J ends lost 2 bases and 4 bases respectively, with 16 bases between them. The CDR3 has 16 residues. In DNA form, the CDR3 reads TGTGCCAGCAGTGAAAAGCCCCCGGGTCTAGCAGATACGCAGTATTTT. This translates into CASSEKPPGLADTQYF.

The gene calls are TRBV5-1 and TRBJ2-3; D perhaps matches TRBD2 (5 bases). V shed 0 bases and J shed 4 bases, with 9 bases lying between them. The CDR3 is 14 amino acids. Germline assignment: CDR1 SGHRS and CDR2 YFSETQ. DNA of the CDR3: TGCGCCAGCAGCTTGGTTCGGGGTTCAGATACGCAGTATTTT. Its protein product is CASSLVRGSDTQYF.

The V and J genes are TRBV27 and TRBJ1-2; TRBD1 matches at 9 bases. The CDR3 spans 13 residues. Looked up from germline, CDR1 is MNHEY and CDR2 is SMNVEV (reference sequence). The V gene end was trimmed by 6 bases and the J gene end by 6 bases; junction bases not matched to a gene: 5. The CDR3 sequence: CASSGTGLDGYTF. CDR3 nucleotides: TGTGCCAGCAGCGGGACAGGGTTAGATGGCTACACCTTC.

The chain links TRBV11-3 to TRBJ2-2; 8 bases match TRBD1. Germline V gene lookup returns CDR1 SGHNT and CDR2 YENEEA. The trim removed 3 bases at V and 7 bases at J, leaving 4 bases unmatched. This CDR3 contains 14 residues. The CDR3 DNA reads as TGTGCCAGCAGCTTGTGGACAGGGTTCGGGGAGCTGTTTTTT. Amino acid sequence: CASSLWTGFGELFF.

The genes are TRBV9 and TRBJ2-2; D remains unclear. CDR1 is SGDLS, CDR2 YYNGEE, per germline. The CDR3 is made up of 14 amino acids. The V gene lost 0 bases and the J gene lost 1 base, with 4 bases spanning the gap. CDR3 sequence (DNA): TGTGCCAGCAGCGTAGGGCAGAACACCGGGGAGCTGTTTTTT. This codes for CASSVGQNTGELFF.

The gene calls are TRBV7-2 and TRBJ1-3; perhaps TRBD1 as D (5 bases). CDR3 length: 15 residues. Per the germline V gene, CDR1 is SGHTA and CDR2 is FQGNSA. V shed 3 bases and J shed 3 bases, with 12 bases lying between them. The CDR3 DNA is TGTGCCAGCAGCTTTGGAACAGGCTTTGGAAACACCATATATTTT. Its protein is CASSFGTGFGNTIYF.

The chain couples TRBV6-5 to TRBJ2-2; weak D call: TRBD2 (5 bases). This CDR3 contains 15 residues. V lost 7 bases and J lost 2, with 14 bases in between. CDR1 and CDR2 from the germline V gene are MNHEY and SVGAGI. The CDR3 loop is CASTLSRGNTGELFF. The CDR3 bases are TGTGCCAGCACCCTGAGCCGGGGAAACACCGGGGAGCTGTTTTTT.

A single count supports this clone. CDR3: CASVGAPNQETQYF. The CDR3 DNA sequence: TGTGCCAGCGTAGGGGCACCTAACCAAGAGACCCAGTACTTC. This chain uses TRBV28 with TRBJ2-5; weak D call: TRBD1 (5 bases). The V end lost 8 bases, the J end lost 0 bases, and 13 bases lay between the germline ends. CDR1 and CDR2 from the germline V gene are MDHEN and SYDVKM. This CDR3 spans 14 amino acids.

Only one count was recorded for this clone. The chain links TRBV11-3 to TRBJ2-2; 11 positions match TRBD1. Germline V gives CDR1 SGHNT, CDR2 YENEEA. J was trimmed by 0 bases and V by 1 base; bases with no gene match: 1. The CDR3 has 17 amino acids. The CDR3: CASSLAGQGANTGELFF. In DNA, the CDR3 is TGTGCCAGCAGCTTAGCGGGACAGGGGGCGAACACCGGGGAGCTGTTTTTT.

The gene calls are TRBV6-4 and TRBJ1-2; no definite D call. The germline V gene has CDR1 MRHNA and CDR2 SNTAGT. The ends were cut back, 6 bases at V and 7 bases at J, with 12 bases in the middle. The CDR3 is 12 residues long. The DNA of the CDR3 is TGTGCCAGCAGCCCCGGGCGGGGTGGCTACACCTTC. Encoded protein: CASSPGRGGYTF.

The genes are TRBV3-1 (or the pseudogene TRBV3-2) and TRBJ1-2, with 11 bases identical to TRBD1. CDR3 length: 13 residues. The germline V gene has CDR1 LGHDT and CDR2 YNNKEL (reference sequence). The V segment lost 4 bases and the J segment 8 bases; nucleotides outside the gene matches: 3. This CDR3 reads CASSRDRGYGYTF. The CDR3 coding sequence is TGTGCCAGCAGCCGGGACAGGGGGTACGGCTACACCTTC.

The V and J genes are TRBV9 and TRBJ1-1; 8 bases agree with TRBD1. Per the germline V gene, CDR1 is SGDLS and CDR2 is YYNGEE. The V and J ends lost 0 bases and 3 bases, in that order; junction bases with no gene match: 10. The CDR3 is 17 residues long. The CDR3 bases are TGTGCCAGCAGCGTAGAGTTCAGGGGGCGATGGTACACTGAAGCTTTCTTT. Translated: CASSVEFRGRWYTEAFF.

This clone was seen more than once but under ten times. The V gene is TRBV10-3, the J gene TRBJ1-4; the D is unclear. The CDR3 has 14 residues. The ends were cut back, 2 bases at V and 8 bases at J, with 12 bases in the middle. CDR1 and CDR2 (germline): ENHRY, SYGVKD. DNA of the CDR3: TGTGCCATCAGTGAGGGCCAGGCAAGCGAAAAACTGTTTTTT. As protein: CAISEGQASEKLFF.

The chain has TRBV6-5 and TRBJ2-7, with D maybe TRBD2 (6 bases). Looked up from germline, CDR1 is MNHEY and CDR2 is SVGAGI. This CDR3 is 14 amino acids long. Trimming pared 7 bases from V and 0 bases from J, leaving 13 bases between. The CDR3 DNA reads TGTGCCAGCAAGCCTGGGGGGAGCTCCTACGAGCAGTACTTC. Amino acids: CASKPGGSSYEQYF.

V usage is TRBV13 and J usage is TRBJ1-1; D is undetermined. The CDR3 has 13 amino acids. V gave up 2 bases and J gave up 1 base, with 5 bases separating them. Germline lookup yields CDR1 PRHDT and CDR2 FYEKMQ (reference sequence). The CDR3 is CASSLLENTEAFF. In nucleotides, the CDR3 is TGTGCCAGCAGCTTATTAGAGAACACTGAAGCTTTCTTT.

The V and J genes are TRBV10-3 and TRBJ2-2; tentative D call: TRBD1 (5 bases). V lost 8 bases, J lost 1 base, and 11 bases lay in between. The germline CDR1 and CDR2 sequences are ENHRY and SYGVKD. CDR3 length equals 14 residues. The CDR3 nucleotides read TGTGCCATCTCGGGCCAGGGGAACACCGGGGAGCTGTTTTTT. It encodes CAISGQGNTGELFF.

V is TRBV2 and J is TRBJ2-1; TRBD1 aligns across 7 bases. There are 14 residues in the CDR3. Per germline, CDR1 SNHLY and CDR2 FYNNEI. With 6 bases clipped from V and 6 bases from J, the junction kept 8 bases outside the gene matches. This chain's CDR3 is CASRGTDPVNEQFF. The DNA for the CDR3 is TGTGCCAGCAGGGGGACAGACCCCGTCAATGAGCAGTTCTTC.

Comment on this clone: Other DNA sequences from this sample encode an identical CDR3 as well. CDR3 sequence (DNA): TGTGCCAGTAGTATAAGGGACAGCTCCTACGAGCAGTACTTC. Protein: CASSIRDSSYEQYF. V gene TRBV19 combines with J gene TRBJ2-7; 7 nucleotides match TRBD1. CDR3 length: 14 amino acids. The junction had 1 base not matched to a gene; V was cut back by 2 bases and J by 0 bases. Germline V gene sequence: CDR1 LNHDA, CDR2 SQIVND (reference sequence).

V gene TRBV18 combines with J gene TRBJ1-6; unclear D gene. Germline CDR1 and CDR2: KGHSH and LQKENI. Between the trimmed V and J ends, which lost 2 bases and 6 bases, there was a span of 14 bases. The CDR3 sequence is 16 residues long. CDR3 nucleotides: TGTGCCAGCTCACCAGCCGCGGGAGGTGGTAATTCACCCCTCCACTTT. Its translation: CASSPAAGGGNSPLHF.